The clone carrying this T cell receptor beta chain was seen a few times. What it binds is not known. The data are from a study of post-analysis software for immune sequencing data. Overall study context: Both relapsing-remitting and secondary progressive multiple sclerosis featured among the disease courses, as did progressive-relapsing multiple sclerosis. Broader study findings: Multiple sclerosis was associated with a significant reduction in normalized Chao1 diversity relative to controls. When patients were compared with controls, four or five TRBV segments were more frequent, TRBV5-6, TRBV5-1 and TRBV20-1 among them.

Germline V gene lookup returns CDR1 SQVTM and CDR2 ANQGSEA. The CDR3 sequence is 15 residues long. The J segment lost 1 base and the V segment lost 6 bases, leaving 7 bases of the junction unmatched. Tagging with unique molecular identifiers was a feature of the TCR beta cDNA libraries. TCRdb ran MiXCR on the PCR reads and lists one entry per CDR3 protein. Here the sample spans around 260,000 distinct CDR3 sequences, 36% being singletons. The receptor was derived from a girl aged 5 to 17 with multiple sclerosis. Specimen: blood. The chain recombines TRBV29-1 with TRBJ1-5; 9 bases map to TRBD1. Here the CDR3 reads CSVATGGPSNQPQHF. The CDR3 DNA is TGCAGCGTAGCTACAGGGGGCCCAAGCAATCAGCCCCAGCATTTT.